The 10 T cell receptor beta chains listed next were all sequenced from one sample in a study of blood T cell repertoires in COVID-19 (dated by TCRdb to 2020 to 2021). The library was generated by the immunoSEQ multiplex PCR assay. TCRdb provides this immuneACCESS table in a form limited to in-frame rearrangements. Some clones are lacking; in checked studies, under half of them reflect an unresolved V gene, and why the rest are absent is not known. For this sample there are fewer than 200,000 clones; 80% to 90% appear just once. Roughly 9% of the sample comes from the top ten. The sequenced sample was PBMCs or T cells enriched from blood (not recorded which). These receptors all stem from a woman aged 18-35 years who had recovered from COVID-19.

This clone was seen a single time. The junction shows a germline mismatch at one end, possibly a read error. This rearrangement joins TRBV7-7 to TRBJ1-3; D is undetermined. The CDR3 loop spans 16 amino acids. The germline CDR1 and CDR2 sequences are SSHAT and FNYEAQ (reference sequence). Written as DNA, the CDR3 is TGTGCTAGCACCTCGACCCACCTAGTCTCGGGAAACACCATATATTTT. As protein: CASTSTHLVSGNTIYF.

V and J are TRBV25-1 and TRBJ2-1; 9 positions agree with TRBD2. The CDR3 consists of 16 residues. The trim removed 0 bases at V and 7 bases at J, leaving 7 bases unmatched. The germline V gene encodes CDR1 MGHDK and CDR2 SYGVNS. Here the CDR3 DNA reads TGTGCCAGCAGTGAATATGGCGGGAGGGCCGGGAATGAGCAGTTCTTC. Translating it yields CASSEYGGRAGNEQFF.

This clone was detected only once. The chain couples TRBV11-1 to TRBJ1-1; no reliable D call. V was cut by 3 bases and J by 1 base, with 3 bases left in between. Germline V gene sequence: CDR1 SGHAT, CDR2 FQDESV (reference sequence). The CDR3 sequence is 12 residues long. This CDR3 reads CASSFRNTEAFF. In nucleotides, the CDR3 is TGTGCCAGCAGCTTCAGGAACACTGAAGCTTTCTTT.

The genes are TRBV7-3 and TRBJ1-5, with 7 bases matching TRBD1. V shed 1 base and J 7 bases; nucleotides not matched to a gene: 1. The CDR3 sequence is 13 residues long. CDR1 is SGHTA, CDR2 FQGTGA, per germline. The CDR3 DNA is TGTGCCAGCAGCTTAAGACAGGGCCAGCCCCAGCATTTT. Amino acid sequence: CASSLRQGQPQHF.

The genes are TRBV28 and TRBJ1-2; 11 bases are a match to TRBD1. CDR1 MDHEN and CDR2 SYDVKM come from the germline V gene. This CDR3 region has 14 residues. Trimming cost V 6 bases and J 7 bases; bases outside gene matches: 7. The CDR3 here is CASSPGQGAFGYTF. The CDR3 bases are TGTGCCAGCAGCCCCGGACAGGGGGCTTTTGGCTACACCTTC.

This clone was counted once. This sequence joins TRBV7-6 and TRBJ2-2; 8 nucleotides match TRBD1. CDR3 length: 16 residues. Germline CDR1 and CDR2: SGHVS and FNYEAQ. The V gene end was trimmed by 3 bases and the J gene end by 0 bases; junction bases not matched to a gene: 3. The CDR3 spells CASSFQGAANTGELFF. CDR3 in DNA: TGTGCCAGCAGCTTCCAGGGGGCGGCGAACACCGGGGAGCTGTTTTTT. Filled out from reference TRBV7-6 and TRBJ2-2, the complete variable domain reads GAGVSQSPRYKVTKRGQDVALRCDPISGHVSLYWYRQALGQGPEFLTYFNYEAQQDKSGLPNDRFSAERPEGSISTLTIQRTEQRDSAMYRCASSFQGAANTGELFFGEGSRLTVL.

J is TRBJ1-2 and V is TRBV7-2, with 12 positions matching TRBD1. V was clipped by 8 bases and J by 7 bases; unmatched bases: 5. Germline CDR1 is SGHTA and CDR2 is FQGNSA. The CDR3 sequence is 13 residues long. Here the CDR3 DNA reads TGTGCCAGCTCAGGGACAGGGGGCGTTGGCTACACCTTC. As protein: CASSGTGGVGYTF.

The J gene is TRBJ2-3, the V gene TRBV5-1; 9 bases match TRBD2. The CDR3 totals 19 residues. Per germline, CDR1 SGHRS and CDR2 YFSETQ. V shed 4 bases and J 0 bases; nucleotides not matched to a gene: 15. The CDR3 bases are TGCGCCAGCAGCCCGTGGAATAGCGGGAGCCGTCCTAGCACAGATACGCAGTATTTT. Its translation: CASSPWNSGSRPSTDTQYF.

The chain couples TRBV20-1 to TRBJ1-1; D uncertain. CDR3 size: 11 residues. Germline CDR1 DFQATT, CDR2 SNEGSKA (reference sequence). V lost 3 bases and J lost 5, with 7 bases in between. The CDR3 protein is CSARLPTEAFF. The CDR3 DNA reads TGCAGTGCTAGGCTACCTACTGAAGCTTTCTTT.

The V call is TRBV27, the J call TRBJ1-2; 9 nucleotides align to TRBD1. CDR1 MNHEY and CDR2 SMNVEV come from the germline V gene (reference sequence). This CDR3 comprises 14 residues. J was trimmed by 1 base and V by 7 bases; bases with no gene match: 4. CDR3: CASKPDRGNYGYTF. The CDR3 nucleotides are TGTGCCAGCAAACCGGACAGGGGTAACTATGGCTACACCTTC.